The 14 T cell receptor beta chains below all came from one sample that was sequenced in a study of CD8 T cells in Susac syndrome. The RNA, about 0.45 to 1 ug, was put through reverse transcription using random hexamers. TCRdb reprocessed the immunoSEQ multiplex PCR reads with MiXCR, giving one entry per CDR3 protein. The sample has 95,000 to 150,000 distinct CDR3 sequences; around 94% are singletons. Sequencing used CD8+ T cells from PBMCs. The origin of the receptors is a human donor with Susac syndrome.

The chain employs TRBV2 and TRBJ2-3, with 7 bases matching TRBD2. Germline V gene sequence: CDR1 SNHLY, CDR2 FYNNEI. CDR3 length: 16 residues. V shed 7 bases and J 4 bases; nucleotides not matched to a gene: 14. The CDR3 spells CASILEGGLGSDTQYF. Written as DNA, the CDR3 is TGTGCCAGCATTTTAGAAGGAGGACTAGGCTCAGATACGCAGTATTTT.

V is TRBV7-9 and J is TRBJ1-6; D call uncertain. CDR3 length: 14 residues. V lost 8 bases and J lost 7, with 15 bases in between. Germline loops: CDR1 SEHNR, CDR2 FQNEAQ (reference sequence). CDR3 bases: TGTGCCAGCCGCGGCCCCGGGCCGAATTCACCCCTCCACTTT. Protein product: CASRGPGPNSPLHF.

The chain joins TRBV18 to TRBJ1-1, with TRBD1 matching over 9 bases. This CDR3 has 16 amino acids. Trimming took 3 bases from V and 3 from J; bases not matched to a gene: 8. Germline lookup yields CDR1 KGHSH and CDR2 LQKENI. The CDR3 DNA follows: TGTGCCAGCTCACCGGGACAGGGAGTTTGGGACACTGAAGCTTTCTTT. Translating gives CASSPGQGVWDTEAFF.

This chain uses TRBV27 with TRBJ1-2, with a possible D match to TRBD1 (5 bases). Germline V gene sequence: CDR1 MNHEY, CDR2 SMNVEV (reference sequence). Between the trimmed V and J ends, which lost 5 bases and 2 bases, there was a span of 9 bases. The CDR3 loop spans 13 amino acids. The CDR3 loop is CASSGGVNYGYTF. The CDR3 nucleotides read TGTGCCAGCAGTGGGGGGGTCAACTATGGCTACACCTTC.

The chain carries TRBV10-3 and TRBJ2-7; 10 positions match TRBD2. Germline CDR1 is ENHRY and CDR2 is SYGVKD. V lost 9 bases and J lost 6; bases outside the gene matches: 5. CDR3 length: 12 residues. The CDR3 sequence: CAILAGVGEQYF. The CDR3 coding sequence is TGTGCCATTCTAGCGGGGGTAGGCGAGCAGTACTTC.

The rearrangement joins TRBV3-1 to TRBJ2-7, with 10 bases that match TRBD2. The V gene end was trimmed by 0 bases and the J gene end by 5 bases; junction bases not matched to a gene: 10. This CDR3 has 17 residues. The germline CDR1 and CDR2 sequences are LGHDT and YNNKEL (reference sequence). CDR3 sequence reads: CASSQEPPSGRTNEQYF. The CDR3, as DNA: TGTGCCAGCAGCCAAGAGCCACCTAGCGGGAGAACAAACGAGCAGTACTTC.

The chain employs TRBV6-1 and TRBJ2-7, with 11 bases that match TRBD2. Germline-derived CDR1 and CDR2 are MNHNS and SASEGT. With 4 bases clipped from V and 5 bases from J, the junction kept 7 bases outside the gene matches. CDR3 length: 15 amino acids. The CDR3 DNA reads TGTGCCAGCAGTGCTACTAGCGGGGGCAGCGACGAGCAGTACTTC. Translating gives CASSATSGGSDEQYF.

This clonotype is a singleton in its sample. V is TRBV3-1 and J is TRBJ2-3; no definite D call. CDR1 is LGHDT, CDR2 YNNKEL, per germline (reference sequence). The CDR3 length is 18 residues. The V gene lost 0 bases and the J gene lost 0 bases, with 16 bases spanning the gap. CDR3 loop: CASSQDFGAAPSTDTQYF. CDR3 DNA: TGTGCCAGCAGCCAAGATTTCGGCGCAGCCCCTAGCACAGATACGCAGTATTTT.

The chain couples TRBV4-1 to TRBJ1-2, with 7 bases lining up with TRBD1. Germline loops: CDR1 MGHRA, CDR2 YSYEKL. The V and J ends lost 0 bases and 4 bases, in that order; junction bases with no gene match: 8. The CDR3 extends over 16 amino acids. The CDR3 DNA sequence: TGCGCCAGCAGCCAAGACTGGGACAGCTTCTTCTATGGCTACACCTTC. Translation: CASSQDWDSFFYGYTF.

CDR3 sequence (DNA): TGTGCCAGCAGCCCCGTGCTAGTTTCCCGGGACAGGGGAATCTACGAGCAGTACTTC. As protein: CASSPVLVSRDRGIYEQYF. V gene TRBV12-3 or TRBV12-4 combines with J gene TRBJ2-7; 10 bases map to TRBD1. The trim removed 6 bases at V and 3 bases at J, leaving 20 bases unmatched. This CDR3 has 19 amino acids.

CDR3: CASEGGSGTDTQYF. The CDR3, as DNA: TGTGCCAGCGAGGGCGGGAGTGGCACAGATACGCAGTATTTT. V usage is TRBV5-4 and J usage is TRBJ2-3; 7 bases are shared with TRBD2. The CDR3 length is 14 residues. Germline trimming cut 7 bases from V and 1 base from J; bases unmatched to any gene: 6. Germline values: CDR1 SGHNT, CDR2 YYREEE (reference sequence).

V usage is TRBV6-4 and J usage is TRBJ1-2, with TRBD1 identical over 7 bases. This CDR3 is built from 15 residues. Germline CDR1 MRHNA, CDR2 SNTAGT. With 2 bases clipped from V and 1 base from J, the junction kept 4 bases outside the gene matches. DNA of the CDR3: TGTGCCAGCAGTGACGGCCGGGACAGTAACTATGGCTACACCTTC. Amino acid sequence: CASSDGRDSNYGYTF.

The chain employs TRBV6-1 and TRBJ2-3; TRBD2 matches at 9 bases. The CDR3 is 14 residues long. Germline-derived CDR1 and CDR2 are MNHNS and SASEGT. V shed 4 bases, J shed 2 bases, and the junction held 1 base outside the gene matches. The CDR3 DNA reads TGTGCCAGCAGTGGCGGGGGGGCCACAGATACGCAGTATTTT. Its translation is CASSGGGATDTQYF.

The chain joins TRBV15 to TRBJ2-7; possibly TRBD2 for D (6 bases). Germline V gives CDR1 LNHNV, CDR2 YYDKDF (reference sequence). The CDR3 runs 14 residues. V was clipped by 3 bases and J by 0 bases, with 9 bases between them. The CDR3 DNA follows: TGTGCCACCAGCAGGGCGGGGTCCTCCTACGAGCAGTACTTC. Its translation: CATSRAGSSYEQYF.